Presented here are 29 T cell receptor beta chains from one specimen sequenced in a study of cytomegalovirus exposure and HLA in healthy donors. Libraries were prepared by immunoSEQ multiplex PCR; TCRdb keeps only in-frame clonotypes and omits some of them. The repertoire holds about 120,000 clones, with over 75% as singletons. Sequenced sample: PBMCs. These receptors were collected from a woman in her twenties or thirties in good health and CMV-seronegative.

The chain combines TRBV5-8 with TRBJ1-2, with unresolved D. Per the germline V gene, CDR1 is SGHTS and CDR2 is YDEGEE. The CDR3 length is 15 residues. V was shortened by 3 bases and J by 4 bases, with 16 bases between the two germline ends. The CDR3 loop is CASSSLAGIVYGYTF. The CDR3 DNA sequence: TGTGCCAGCAGCTCTCTGGCGGGGATCGTCTATGGCTACACCTTC.

V gene TRBV2 combines with J gene TRBJ2-1, with TRBD2 identical over 8 bases. V lost 6 bases, J lost 6 bases, and 13 bases stayed unmatched. This CDR3 comprises 16 residues. Germline lookup yields CDR1 SNHLY and CDR2 FYNNEI. DNA for the CDR3: TGTGCCAGCAGGCCGTTTAGCGGGGACCCCTTCAATGAGCAGTTCTTC. Translation gives CASRPFSGDPFNEQFF.

The rearrangement joins TRBV4-1 to TRBJ2-7, with 8 positions matching TRBD2. This CDR3 has 15 residues. V dropped 3 bases and J dropped 3; count of bases not matched to a gene: 7. The V gene's germline CDR1 is MGHRA and CDR2 YSYEKL. The CDR3 spells CASSQLAGLSYEQYF. The CDR3 DNA sequence: TGCGCCAGCAGCCAGTTAGCGGGGCTGAGCTACGAGCAGTACTTC.

This clone appeared once. The V gene is TRBV5-6, the J gene TRBJ2-5, with unresolved D. The CDR3 has 14 residues. V shed 6 bases and J shed 0 bases, with 12 bases lying between them. Germline V CDR1 and CDR2: SGHDT, YYEEEE. The CDR3: CASNRYTYQETQYF. The CDR3 bases are TGTGCCAGCAACCGTTACACGTACCAAGAGACCCAGTACTTC.

This clone was recorded only once. CDR3 region: CASSQGVKRTYEQYF. DNA for the CDR3: TGTGCCAGCAGCCAAGGGGTAAAGCGGACCTACGAGCAGTACTTC. The chain couples TRBV14 to TRBJ2-7; weak D call: TRBD2 (5 bases). The V and J ends lost 1 base and 2 bases respectively, with 12 bases between them. The length of the CDR3 is 15 residues. Per the germline V gene, CDR1 is SGHDN and CDR2 is FVKESK. Filled out from reference TRBV14 and TRBJ2-7, the complete variable domain reads EAGVTQFPSHSVIEKGQTVTLRCDPISGHDNLYWYRRVMGKEIKFLLHFVKESKQDESGMPNNRFLAERTGGTYSTLKVQPAELEDSGVYFCASSQGVKRTYEQYFGPGTRLTVT.

The gene calls are TRBV7-2 and TRBJ2-5; D is possibly TRBD2 (6 bases). CDR1 and CDR2 from the germline V gene are SGHTA and FQGNSA. Trimming left V 5 bases short and J 4 bases short, with 11 bases between. The CDR3 totals 13 residues. The CDR3 DNA is TGTGCCAGCAGCACGGACGGGAGAGAGACCCAGTACTTC. It translates to CASSTDGRETQYF.

The chain employs TRBV30 and TRBJ1-6, with no clear D. The CDR3 covers 16 residues. The germline V gene encodes CDR1 GTSNPN and CDR2 SVGIG (reference sequence). V dropped 0 bases and J dropped 0 bases, with 9 bases sitting between them. The DNA for the CDR3 is TGTGCCTGGAGTGTAGCGGATAGCTCCTATAATTCACCCCTCCACTTT. Amino acids: CAWSVADSSYNSPLHF. Variable domain in full (rest from reference TRBV30 and TRBJ1-6): SQTIHQWPATLVQPVGSPLSLECTVEGTSNPNLYWYRQAAGRGLQLLFYSVGIGQISSEVPQNLSASRPQDRQFILSSKKLLLSDSGFYLCAWSVADSSYNSPLHFGNGTRLTVT.

The V gene is TRBV11-3, the J gene TRBJ2-1; D remains unclear. From germline, CDR1 is SGHNT and CDR2 YENEEA. CDR3 length: 11 amino acids. V was cut by 7 bases and J by 9 bases, with 10 bases left in between. The CDR3 bases are TGTGCCAGCAACCCTCCGGGTGAGCAGTTCTTC. Translating gives CASNPPGEQFF.

This sequence joins TRBV4-3 and TRBJ1-6, with D unclear. The CDR3 is 15 residues long. Trimming removed 0 bases at V and 4 bases at J, with 7 bases between. Germline CDR1 and CDR2: LGHNA and YSLEER. The chain's CDR3 is CASSQDRGYNSPLHF. CDR3 DNA sequence: TGCGCCAGCAGCCAAGACAGAGGTTATAATTCACCCCTCCACTTT.

J is TRBJ2-7 and V is TRBV6-1; tentative D call: TRBD1 (5 bases). The CDR3 covers 14 residues. From germline, CDR1 is MNHNS and CDR2 SASEGT. Trimming cost V 1 base and J 5 bases, with 12 bases left between them. Here the CDR3 reads CASSEGGAGHEQYF. The CDR3, as DNA: TGTGCCAGCAGTGAAGGGGGCGCAGGCCACGAGCAGTACTTC.

The rearrangement links TRBV29-1 to TRBJ1-1; D is undetermined. The CDR3 length is 15 residues. CDR1 SQVTM and CDR2 ANQGSEA come from the germline V gene. V was pared by 6 bases and J by 0 bases, with 17 bases between. CDR3 DNA sequence: TGCAGCGTGGTCCGAGATCCCGGGGTGAACACTGAAGCTTTCTTT. Translating gives CSVVRDPGVNTEAFF.

The V gene is TRBV19, the J gene TRBJ1-1; D gene unclear. Trimming stripped 7 bases from V and 0 bases from J, with 9 bases between. The CDR3 covers 13 residues. Germline values: CDR1 LNHDA, CDR2 SQIVND (reference sequence). CDR3 residues: CASTITLNTEAFF. CDR3 nucleotide sequence: TGTGCCAGTACGATTACTCTGAACACTGAAGCTTTCTTT.

This chain uses TRBV29-1 with TRBJ2-7, with 10 bases lining up with TRBD1. J was trimmed by 13 bases and V by 3 bases; bases with no gene match: 6. Germline loops: CDR1 SQVTM, CDR2 ANQGSEA. The CDR3 totals 11 residues. The DNA of the CDR3 is TGCAGCGTTGAGGGGGGACAGGGGCAATACTTC. It translates to CSVEGGQGQYF.

V and J are TRBV2 and TRBJ2-7; 8 nucleotides align to TRBD2. J gave up 4 bases and V 8 bases, and 10 bases lay outside the gene matches. Germline V gene sequence: CDR1 SNHLY, CDR2 FYNNEI. This CDR3 is built from 14 residues. This CDR3 reads CASLRGAVSYEQYF. DNA for the CDR3: TGTGCCAGCCTGCGGGGGGCTGTGTCATACGAGCAGTACTTC.

The J gene is TRBJ1-6, the V gene TRBV18, with TRBD1 matching 9 bases. Germline loops: CDR1 KGHSH, CDR2 LQKENI. CDR3 size: 14 residues. V shed 6 bases and J 9 bases; nucleotides not matched to a gene: 6. CDR3 DNA: TGTGCCAGCTCCCCCGGGACAGGGCCTTCACCCCTCCACTTT. This encodes CASSPGTGPSPLHF.

The rearrangement joins TRBV2 to TRBJ2-2, with D tentatively TRBD2 (6 bases). CDR3 length: 13 amino acids. Germline CDR1 is SNHLY and CDR2 is FYNNEI. V dropped 7 bases and J dropped 4 bases, with 10 bases sitting between them. Here the CDR3 DNA reads TGTGCCAGCAAAGGGGAGGCCACCGGGGAGCTGTTTTTT. This codes for CASKGEATGELFF.

V is TRBV7-9 and J is TRBJ2-3, with D perhaps matching TRBD1 (6 bases). V gave up 5 bases and J gave up 3 bases, with 15 bases separating them. This CDR3 has 15 amino acids. Germline V gene lookup returns CDR1 SEHNR and CDR2 FQNEAQ (reference sequence). The CDR3 DNA reads TGTGCCAGCAGCCGATTTGGCAGGGGTACAGATACGCAGTATTTT. Its translation is CASSRFGRGTDTQYF.

The chain carries TRBV5-5 and TRBJ1-4; D gene ambiguous. In germline, CDR1 is SGHKS, CDR2 YYEKEE (reference sequence). The germline V and J ends were trimmed by 4 bases and 1 base, with 11 bases remaining between them. CDR3 length: 15 amino acids. The CDR3 protein is CASSHRERTNEKLFF. The CDR3 DNA follows: TGTGCCAGCAGCCACCGGGAGCGAACTAATGAAAAACTGTTTTTT.

J is TRBJ2-2 and V is TRBV9; TRBD1 matches 9 bases. J was trimmed by 9 bases and V by 4 bases; bases with no gene match: 7. The CDR3 covers 14 residues. Germline CDR1 reads SGDLS; CDR2 reads YYNGEE. CDR3: CASSPGTGSRELFF. DNA for the CDR3: TGTGCCAGCAGCCCAGGGACAGGGTCTCGGGAGCTGTTTTTT. Filled out from reference TRBV9 and TRBJ2-2, the complete variable domain reads DSGVTQTPKHLITATGQRVTLRCSPRSGDLSVYWYQQSLDQGLQFLIQYYNGEERAKGNILERFSAQQFPDLHSELNLSSLELGDSALYFCASSPGTGSRELFFGEGSRLTVL.

The V call is TRBV7-2, the J call TRBJ2-3; D perhaps matches TRBD2 (7 bases). The CDR3 is made up of 17 amino acids. Trimming pared 4 bases from V and 1 base from J, leaving 18 bases between. Germline CDR1 and CDR2: SGHTA and FQGNSA. CDR3 sequence: CASSSFGGGGGTDTQYF. DNA for the CDR3: TGTGCCAGCAGCTCATTCGGCGGGGGCGGGGGCACAGATACGCAGTATTTT.

This clone was observed a few times. This sequence joins TRBV7-9 and TRBJ2-2; 7 nucleotides line up with TRBD1. Trimming cost V 6 bases and J 4 bases; bases outside gene matches: 5. Germline values: CDR1 SEHNR, CDR2 FQNEAQ (reference sequence). This CDR3 contains 14 residues. In DNA form, the CDR3 reads TGTGCCAGCAGATACACAGGGGCCACCGGGGAGCTGTTTTTT. Amino acids: CASRYTGATGELFF. The variable domain in full, with the rest retrieved from reference TRBV7-9 and TRBJ2-2, is DTGVSQNPRHKITKRGQNVTFRCDPISEHNRLYWYRQTLGQGPEFLTYFQNEAQLEKSRLLSDRFSAERPKGSFSTLEIQRTEQGDSAMYLCASRYTGATGELFFGEGSRLTVL.

This clone was found once. Compared with germline, one end of the junction differs, possibly owing to a read error. The rearrangement uses TRBV7-9 and TRBJ1-2, with TRBD1 matching 7 bases. CDR1 is SEHNR and CDR2 is FQNEAQ in the germline V gene (reference sequence). This CDR3 is 15 amino acids long. The CDR3 coding sequence is TGCGCCAGCAGCCAAGGTCCGGGACAGAGTTATGGCTACACCTTC. This gives the protein CASSQGPGQSYGYTF.

The rearrangement links TRBV11-3 to TRBJ2-7, with a tentative D call TRBD1 (6 bases). The CDR3 totals 14 residues. Germline values: CDR1 SGHNT, CDR2 YENEEA. Trimming pared 5 bases from V and 5 bases from J, leaving 16 bases between. CDR3 DNA sequence: TGTGCCAGCAGCCCTTCAAACAGGGATAACGAGCAGTACTTC. Amino acids: CASSPSNRDNEQYF.

This chain connects TRBV18 to TRBJ2-2, with a weak D call TRBD1 (6 bases). Germline loops: CDR1 KGHSH, CDR2 LQKENI. This CDR3 has 14 residues. Trimming pared 6 bases from V and 1 base from J, leaving 9 bases between. The CDR3 DNA follows: TGTGCCAGCTCCCAGGGGATGAACACCGGGGAGCTGTTTTTT. As protein: CASSQGMNTGELFF.

The chain is built from TRBV14 and TRBJ2-7; 8 positions agree with TRBD2. The ends lost 4 bases at V and 0 bases at J; junction bases unmatched: 17. The CDR3 loop spans 19 amino acids. Germline-derived CDR1 and CDR2 are SGHDN and FVKESK. CDR3 DNA sequence: TGTGCCAGCAGCCGCCGCGGAGGTAGCGGGGTCCGGGGCTCCTACGAGCAGTACTTC. The encoded protein is CASSRRGGSGVRGSYEQYF. The entire variable domain, with the rest obtained from reference TRBV14 and TRBJ2-7, is as follows: EAGVTQFPSHSVIEKGQTVTLRCDPISGHDNLYWYRRVMGKEIKFLLHFVKESKQDESGMPNNRFLAERTGGTYSTLKVQPAELEDSGVYFCASSRRGGSGVRGSYEQYFGPGTRLTVT.

J is TRBJ1-1 and V is TRBV27; 11 positions match TRBD1. V shed 5 bases, J shed 4 bases, and the junction held 9 bases outside the gene matches. CDR3 length: 16 residues. CDR1 is MNHEY, CDR2 SMNVEV, per germline (reference sequence). In DNA, the CDR3 is TGTGCCAGCAGTCCTTGGACAGGGGGCGGCCTCACTGAAGCTTTCTTT. This codes for CASSPWTGGGLTEAFF.

The V and J genes are TRBV5-4 and TRBJ2-5; 8 nucleotides line up with TRBD2. Germline V gene data show CDR1 as SGHNT and CDR2 as YYREEE (reference sequence). CDR3 length: 16 amino acids. The V segment lost 4 bases and the J segment 5 bases; nucleotides outside the gene matches: 13. The CDR3: CASSGAGTSRVETQYF. CDR3 DNA sequence: TGTGCCAGCAGCGGAGCCGGGACTAGTAGGGTGGAGACCCAGTACTTC.

The CDR3 reads CASSLDSGDTDTQYF. The CDR3 region has the DNA TGTGCCAGCAGCTTGGACAGCGGGGACACAGATACGCAGTATTTT. This rearrangement joins TRBV5-8 to TRBJ2-3; 7 bases are shared with TRBD2. V was clipped by 0 bases and J by 2 bases; unmatched bases: 3. Looked up from germline, CDR1 is SGHTS and CDR2 is YDEGEE. CDR3 length: 15 amino acids.

This clone was observed a handful of times. The rearrangement links TRBV9 to TRBJ2-2; no definite D call. Germline V gene data show CDR1 as SGDLS and CDR2 as YYNGEE. There are 14 residues in the CDR3. Trimming took 3 bases from V and 1 from J, leaving 7 bases between them. CDR3 sequence (DNA): TGTGCCAGCAGCGGCCTCGGGAACACCGGGGAGCTGTTTTTT. It specifies CASSGLGNTGELFF.